These T cell receptor beta chains were read from a single sample in a study of OX40 agonist ivuxolimab in advanced cancers. Here immunoSEQ multiplex PCR was the method, and the copy in TCRdb shows in-frame clones only, minus some. The sample lists 50,000 to 65,000 clones, more than 80% occurring once. Sequencing was performed on CD4+ or CD8+ T cells sorted from blood, taken in a trial of the OX40 agonist ivuxolimab. These receptors were collected from an adult with an advanced solid tumor such as melanoma, head and neck, liver or kidney cancer. CDR3s include the opening cysteine and the closing phenylalanine or tryptophan. Each record gives: D gene, J gene, clone size, V gene, CDR3 protein, CDR3 DNA. A D gene is named only where the DNA matches it firmly. The size entry is marked missing in some rows and otherwise reads once, few, many or a size class.

TRBD2 TRBJ2-7 NA TRBV5-1 CASSTSGGAYEQYF TGCGCCAGCAGTACTAGCGGGGGGGCCTACGAGCAGTACTTC
NA TRBJ1-3 once TRBV5-5 CASSFAREARLSGNTIYF TGTGCCAGCAGCTTTGCTCGAGAAGCGCGACTCTCTGGAAACACCATATATTTT
TRBD1 TRBJ2-3 NA TRBV11-3 CASSLGDRAFSTDTQYF TGTGCCAGCAGCTTAGGCGACAGGGCTTTTAGCACAGATACGCAGTATTTT
NA TRBJ2-5 NA TRBV5-1 CASSLGTHRGETQYF TGCGCCAGCAGCTTGGGGACCCACCGTGGGGAGACCCAGTACTTC
TRBD2 TRBJ2-2 NA TRBV9 CASSVVGGGVTGELFF TGTGCCAGCAGCGTAGTAGGTGGGGGGGTCACCGGGGAGCTGTTTTTT
TRBD1 TRBJ1-1 NA TRBV28 CASSTGALNTEAFF TGTGCCAGCAGCACAGGGGCCTTGAACACTGAAGCTTTCTTT
NA TRBJ2-1 NA TRBV9 CASSTLPGDYNEQFF TGTGCCAGCAGCACACTCCCCGGAGACTACAATGAGCAGTTCTTC
TRBD2 TRBJ2-7 once TRBV10-3 CAISVDRTSGKGSEQYF TGTGCCATCAGTGTGGATCGGACTAGCGGGAAAGGTTCCGAGCAGTACTTC
NA TRBJ1-6 NA TRBV5-1 CASSPESGTVNSPLHF TGCGCCAGCAGCCCGGAATCCGGGACCGTGAATTCACCCCTCCACTTT
NA TRBJ2-3 NA TRBV5-1 CASSPGTKATDTQYF TGCGCCAGCAGCCCCGGGACCAAAGCTACAGATACGCAGTATTTT
NA TRBJ1-1 NA TRBV13 CASSASGTQASTEAFF TGTGCCAGCAGCGCTAGCGGGACCCAGGCGTCCACTGAAGCTTTCTTT
NA TRBJ1-1 NA TRBV7-2 CASSLSFSEAFF TGTGCCAGCAGCTTAAGTTTTTCTGAAGCTTTCTTT
NA TRBJ1-1 NA TRBV6-1 CASRGQGMNTEAFF TGTGCCAGCAGGGGACAAGGCATGAACACTGAAGCTTTCTTT
NA TRBJ2-7 NA TRBV2 CASSFYRDSYEQYF TGTGCCAGCAGTTTTTACAGGGATTCCTACGAGCAGTACTTC
TRBD1 TRBJ2-5 NA TRBV4-3 CASSQADRAETQYF TGCGCCAGCAGCCAAGCGGACAGGGCGGAGACCCAGTACTTC
TRBD2 TRBJ2-1 NA TRBV6-4 CASSDSGTSFYNEQFF TGTGCCAGCAGTGACTCCGGGACTAGCTTCTACAATGAGCAGTTCTTC
NA TRBJ1-5 NA TRBV4-1 CASSREENQPQHF TGCGCCAGCAGCCGGGAGGAAAATCAGCCCCAGCATTTT
TRBD1 TRBJ1-2 NA TRBV6-1 CASSVTGNYGYTF TGTGCCAGCAGTGTGACAGGGAACTATGGCTACACCTTC
NA TRBJ2-7 NA TRBV10-1 CASSPMRHGTYDRKNYEQYF TGCGCCAGCAGTCCCATGAGACACGGGACCTACGATCGAAAGAACTACGAGCAGTACTTC
NA TRBJ1-1 NA TRBV30 CAWSRGILGTEAFF TGTGCCTGGAGCCGCGGGATCCTGGGGACTGAAGCTTTCTTT
TRBD1 TRBJ2-1 NA TRBV6-5 CATRGGAYNEQFF TGTGCCACCCGAGGGGGCGCCTACAATGAGCAGTTCTTC
NA TRBJ1-6 NA TRBV28 CAIRRDPSPLHF TGTGCCATCCGCAGGGATCCCTCACCCCTCCACTTT
TRBD1 TRBJ2-7 NA TRBV7-8 CASSVRDSSYEQYF TGTGCCAGCAGCGTCCGGGACAGCTCCTACGAGCAGTACTTC
NA TRBJ1-1 once TRBV28 CASSLLTYGAAGQNTEAFF TGTGCCAGCAGTTTATTAACGTATGGGGCAGCCGGTCAGAACACTGAAGCTTTCTTT